This passage covers 32 T cell receptor beta chains from one sample sequenced in a study of Graves' ophthalmopathy and Graves' hyperthyroidism. Amplification of the TCR beta CDR3 regions used RNA transcripts (as template). RT-PCR was first run with HTBI primers, then multiplex PCR in a second round. From the multiplex PCR reads, TCRdb called clonotypes with MiXCR, one entry per CDR3 protein. The sample holds over a million distinct CDR3 sequences; about 40% are singletons and the top ten take 11%. The specimen sequenced was peripheral blood or thyroid tissue (not recorded which). The source is an adult man with Graves' hyperthyroidism.

This clonotype was recorded many times. The chain carries TRBV15 and TRBJ2-5; D is perhaps TRBD1 (6 bases). Germline CDR1 is LNHNV and CDR2 is YYDKDF (reference sequence). Trimming took off 3 bases at V and 0 bases at J, with 8 bases between the two ends. The CDR3 is 14 residues long. DNA of the CDR3: TGTGCCACCAGCAGTGGGGACAACCAAGAGACCCAGTACTTC. Protein: CATSSGDNQETQYF.

This clonotype came up many times. This chain uses TRBV29-1 with TRBJ1-1; weak D call: TRBD1 (5 bases). Germline loops: CDR1 SQVTM, CDR2 ANQGSEA. The length of the CDR3 is 10 residues. V gave up 5 bases and J gave up 8 bases, with 9 bases separating them. CDR3 sequence: CSVLTVEAFF. The CDR3 DNA reads TGCAGCGTTCTGACAGTCGAAGCTTTCTTT. The complete variable domain, with remaining parts taken from reference TRBV29-1 and TRBJ1-1, reads SAVISQKPSRDICQRGTSLTIQCQVDSQVTMMFWYRQQPGQSLTLIATANQGSEATYESGFVIDKFPISRPNLTFSTLTVSNMSPEDSSIYLCSVLTVEAFFGQGTRLTVV.

V and J are TRBV7-2 and TRBJ2-7, with D uncertain. The germline V gene encodes CDR1 SGHTA and CDR2 FQGNSA. The ends were cut back, 4 bases at V and 2 bases at J, with 6 bases in the middle. The CDR3 sequence is 12 residues long. Written as DNA, the CDR3 is TGTGCCAGCAGCTCGATGACCTACGAGCAGTACTTC. This encodes CASSSMTYEQYF.

Notes on this clonotype: The conserved phenylalanine or tryptophan is not found at the CDR3 terminus, so this likely reflects a read error. This chain uses TRBV7-6 with TRBJ2-7, with D maybe TRBD1 (6 bases). The CDR3 is 14 residues long. Trimming took off 6 bases at V and 2 bases at J, with 14 bases between the two ends. Germline V gene data show CDR1 as SGHVS and CDR2 as FNYEAQ. CDR3 in amino acids: CASSFGRDTYEQYL. CDR3 sequence (DNA): TGTGCCAGCAGTTTCGGCCGGGACACCTACGAGCAGTACCTC.

This clonotype appeared a few times. The genes are TRBV19 and TRBJ1-5; D perhaps matches TRBD1 (5 bases). Trimming cost V 3 bases and J 4 bases, with 10 bases left between them. Germline V gives CDR1 LNHDA, CDR2 SQIVND (reference sequence). The length of the CDR3 is 14 residues. CDR3 region: CASSMGGENQPQHF. In DNA form, the CDR3 reads TGTGCCAGTAGTATGGGGGGGGAGAATCAGCCCCAGCATTTT.

The chain couples TRBV9 to TRBJ1-5, with a weak D call TRBD1 (5 bases). Per the germline V gene, CDR1 is SGDLS and CDR2 is YYNGEE. This CDR3 region has 15 residues. The CDR3 loop is CARAPGPQSNQPQHF. The CDR3 DNA reads TGTGCTAGAGCCCCGGGACCGCAGTCGAATCAGCCCCAGCATTTT.

Only a few counts were recorded for this clonotype. The chain combines TRBV12-3 or TRBV12-4 with TRBJ1-6, with a weak D call TRBD1 (6 bases). The CDR3 extends over 15 amino acids. Deletions cut 4 bases from V and 6 bases from J, with 13 bases between. CDR3 sequence: CASSSFGGRNSPLHF. CDR3 DNA: TGTGCCAGCAGTTCCTTTGGGGGCCGTAATTCACCCCTCCACTTT.

This clonotype was observed a handful of times. The V gene is TRBV2, the J gene TRBJ2-5; either TRBD1 or TRBD2 may fit D (5 bases each). The germline V and J ends were trimmed by 8 bases and 5 bases, with 21 bases remaining between them. The CDR3 totals 15 residues. From germline, CDR1 is SNHLY and CDR2 FYNNEI. The DNA of the CDR3 is TGTGCCAGCGATACCAGAGAGGGGCAAATGGAGACCCAGTACTTC. It codes for CASDTREGQMETQYF. Supplemented by reference TRBV2 and TRBJ2-5, the full variable domain reads EPEVTQTPSHQVTQMGQEVILRCVPISNHLYFYWYRQILGQKVEFLVSFYNNEISEKSEIFDDQFSVERPDGSNFTLKIRSTKLEDSAMYFCASDTREGQMETQYFGPGTRLLVL.

This clonotype was recorded at least ten times. The gene calls are TRBV20-1 and TRBJ2-5, with D perhaps TRBD1 or TRBD2 (6 bases each). The length of the CDR3 is 13 residues. Germline V lookup: CDR1 DFQATT, CDR2 SNEGSKA (reference sequence). V lost 1 base and J 5 bases, leaving 11 bases between the germline ends. CDR3 protein: CSARGGARETQYF. The CDR3 bases are TGCAGTGCTAGAGGGGGGGCCAGGGAGACCCAGTACTTC.

The chain combines TRBV7-9 with TRBJ1-4; the D gene is possibly TRBD1 (5 bases). With 3 bases removed from V and 0 bases from J, the gap between germline ends came to 11 bases. There are 16 residues in the CDR3. The germline CDR1 and CDR2 sequences are SEHNR and FQNEAQ (reference sequence). In DNA form, the CDR3 reads TGTGCCAGCAGCTTCCCGTCGGGGGCAACTAATGAAAAACTGTTTTTT. Translating gives CASSFPSGATNEKLFF. The whole variable domain, filled in from reference TRBV7-9 and TRBJ1-4, reads DTGVSQNPRHKITKRGQNVTFRCDPISEHNRLYWYRQTLGQGPEFLTYFQNEAQLEKSRLLSDRFSAERPKGSFSTLEIQRTEQGDSAMYLCASSFPSGATNEKLFFGSGTQLSVL.

This clonotype showed up many times. The CDR3 sequence is CASSAGYNQPQHF. The CDR3 DNA reads TGTGCCAGCAGCGCGGGGTACAATCAGCCCCAGCATTTT. V gene TRBV7-9 combines with J gene TRBJ1-5; no clear D. The CDR3 loop spans 13 amino acids. Trimming took 5 bases from V and 3 from J, leaving 8 bases between them. CDR1 and CDR2 from the germline V gene are SEHNR and FQNEAQ (reference sequence).

This clonotype was seen many times. V usage is TRBV29-1 and J usage is TRBJ2-7; TRBD1 aligns across 8 bases. The V gene end was trimmed by 7 bases and the J gene end by 7 bases; junction bases not matched to a gene: 12. This CDR3 is 13 amino acids long. CDR1 and CDR2 from the germline V gene are SQVTM and ANQGSEA. CDR3 sequence (DNA): TGCAGCGGGACGACAGGGGTAGATGGGGAGCAGTACTTC. Translated, it gives CSGTTGVDGEQYF.

This clonotype was observed many times. J is TRBJ1-3 and V is TRBV25-1, with D unclear. V was pared by 3 bases and J by 4 bases, with 10 bases between. CDR1 is MGHDK, CDR2 SYGVNS, per germline. The CDR3 covers 14 residues. Written as DNA, the CDR3 is TGTGCCAGCAGTGATGCTGGGGTCGGAAACACCATATATTTT. Encoded protein: CASSDAGVGNTIYF.

This clonotype was recorded a few times. V and J are TRBV28 and TRBJ2-7; 12 bases match TRBD2. CDR3 size: 15 residues. Trimming took 4 bases from V and 3 from J; bases not matched to a gene: 4. Germline V lookup: CDR1 MDHEN, CDR2 SYDVKM. CDR3 bases: TGTGCCAGCAGTTCAGGGGGACTAGCGGGCTACGAGCAGTACTTC. Its translation: CASSSGGLAGYEQYF.

This chain links TRBV12-3 or TRBV12-4 with TRBJ1-6; 8 bases line up with TRBD1. The CDR3 has 14 amino acids. V was clipped by 2 bases and J by 11 bases; unmatched bases: 5. The CDR3, as DNA: TGTGCCAGCAGTTTATCGACAGGGGAAGCACCCCTCCACTTT. Translated: CASSLSTGEAPLHF.

The rearrangement uses TRBV7-8 and TRBJ1-6, with D unclear. V was shortened by 7 bases and J by 6 bases, with 16 bases between the two germline ends. Per germline, CDR1 SGHVS and CDR2 FQNEAQ. This CDR3 contains 15 residues. CDR3 sequence: CASIEGRHRNSPLHF. The CDR3 bases are TGTGCCAGCATCGAGGGCCGCCATCGTAATTCACCCCTCCACTTT.

The genes are TRBV7-3 and TRBJ1-5; D is ambiguous. Germline CDR1 and CDR2: SGHTA and FQGTGA. The V and J ends lost 3 bases and 3 bases respectively, with 9 bases between them. CDR3 length equals 14 residues. The CDR3 DNA is TGTGCCAGCAGCTTCCGGGCCCCCAATCAGCCCCAGCATTTT. It codes for CASSFRAPNQPQHF. Based on the CDR3 plus reference TRBV7-3 and TRBJ1-5, the full variable domain is GAGVSQTPSNKVTEKGKYVELRCDPISGHTALYWYRQSLGQGPEFLIYFQGTGAADDSGLPNDRFFAVRPEGSVSTLKIQRTERGDSAVYLCASSFRAPNQPQHFGDGTRLSIL.

As concerns this clonotype: A single base separates this from a much larger clone, so it may be a read error. The CDR3 loop is CANAASSYEQYF. In DNA, the CDR3 is TGTGCCAACGCGGCTAGCTCCTACGAGCAGTACTTC. The V call is TRBV2, the J call TRBJ2-7; D gene uncertain. V lost 10 bases, J lost 0 bases, and 10 bases lay in between. There are 12 residues in the CDR3. The germline V gene encodes CDR1 SNHLY and CDR2 FYNNEI. Full variable domain (missing parts from reference TRBV2 and TRBJ2-7): EPEVTQTPSHQVTQMGQEVILRCVPISNHLYFYWYRQILGQKVEFLVSFYNNEISEKSEIFDDQFSVERPDGSNFTLKIRSTKLEDSAMYFCANAASSYEQYFGPGTRLTVT.

The J gene is TRBJ2-5, the V gene TRBV25-1, with 9 bases identical to TRBD1. The length of the CDR3 is 13 residues. With V trimmed by 7 bases and J by 5 bases, 5 bases remained unmatched. Germline values: CDR1 MGHDK, CDR2 SYGVNS. The chain's CDR3 is CASTRTGAETQYF. The CDR3 coding sequence is TGTGCCAGCACCCGGACAGGGGCGGAGACCCAGTACTTC.

Note on this clonotype: A single base separates this from a much larger clone, so it may be a read error. The chain carries TRBV5-1 and TRBJ1-2, with 9 bases aligning to TRBD1. Trimming took 1 base from V and 3 from J; bases not matched to a gene: 7. The CDR3 extends over 16 amino acids. Germline values: CDR1 SGHRS, CDR2 YFSETQ. CDR3 amino acids: CASSLYRGHIDYGYTF. The CDR3 DNA reads TGCGCCAGCAGCTTGTACAGGGGGCATATTGACTATGGCTACACCTTC.

This clonotype appeared many times. The V call is TRBV2, the J call TRBJ2-7, with 7 positions matching TRBD2. Germline V gene data show CDR1 as SNHLY and CDR2 as FYNNEI. The CDR3 loop spans 15 amino acids. V dropped 6 bases and J dropped 5; count of bases not matched to a gene: 13. CDR3 amino acids: CASSGGTNLGHEQYF. CDR3 bases: TGTGCCAGCAGCGGGGGGACTAACCTTGGCCACGAGCAGTACTTC.

Regarding this clonotype: A junction end diverges from the germline sequence, so it may reflect a read error. The chain joins TRBV10-3 to TRBJ1-2; D may be TRBD1 (5 bases). The CDR3 covers 14 residues. In germline, CDR1 is ENHRY, CDR2 SYGVKD. The CDR3 here is CASSDVSGAYGYTF. Here the CDR3 DNA reads TGTGCCAGCAGTGATGTCTCCGGGGCGTATGGCTACACCTTC.

This clonotype was observed a handful of times. The V call is TRBV4-3, the J call TRBJ2-7; D remains unclear. Between the trimmed V and J ends, which lost 0 bases and 5 bases, there was a span of 8 bases. The germline V gene has CDR1 LGHNA and CDR2 YSLEER. CDR3 size: 13 residues. The CDR3 reads CASSQDHRDEQYF. CDR3 in DNA: TGCGCCAGCAGCCAAGATCATAGGGACGAGCAGTACTTC.

In regard to this clonotype: This may stem from a read error, because a much larger clone lies one nucleotide away. The J gene is TRBJ2-7, the V gene TRBV20-1; a possible D gene is TRBD1 (5 bases). CDR3 length: 15 residues. Germline V gene lookup returns CDR1 DFQATT and CDR2 SNEGSKA (reference sequence). V lost 6 bases, J lost 1 base, and 19 bases lay in between. CDR3 residues: CSASPGQGMSYEQYF. In nucleotides, the CDR3 is TGCAGTGCCTCCCCGGGCCAGGGTATGTCCTACGAGCAGTACTTC.

Many counts were recorded for this clonotype. The rearrangement links TRBV7-8 to TRBJ1-3, with D possibly being TRBD1 (5 bases). This CDR3 has 13 residues. Germline CDR1 SGHVS, CDR2 FQNEAQ. V was cut by 5 bases and J by 4 bases, with 9 bases left in between. In nucleotides, the CDR3 is TGTGCCAGCAGCACTCGGACAGGAAACACCATATATTTT. Protein sequence: CASSTRTGNTIYF. Variable domain in full (rest from reference TRBV7-8 and TRBJ1-3): GAGVSQSPRYKVAKRGQDVALRCDPISGHVSLFWYQQALGQGPEFLTYFQNEAQLDKSGLPSDRFFAERPEGSVSTLKIQRTQQEDSAVYLCASSTRTGNTIYFGEGSWLTVV.

Many counts were recorded for this clonotype. The chain recombines TRBV29-1 with TRBJ2-5; perhaps TRBD1 as D (6 bases). Germline V lookup: CDR1 SQVTM, CDR2 ANQGSEA. This CDR3 is built from 14 residues. Trimming stripped 1 base from V and 1 base from J, with 10 bases between. CDR3 loop: CSVEVNRAQETQYF. CDR3 coding DNA: TGCAGCGTTGAAGTGAACAGGGCCCAAGAGACCCAGTACTTC.

CDR3 in amino acids: CSAAGQNYEQYF. Written as DNA, the CDR3 is TGCAGCGCCGCGGGACAGAACTACGAGCAGTACTTC. The chain combines TRBV29-1 with TRBJ2-7; a possible D gene is TRBD1 (7 bases). The germline V gene has CDR1 SQVTM and CDR2 ANQGSEA. V was shortened by 7 bases and J by 3 bases, with 13 bases between the two germline ends. The CDR3 contains 12 residues.

V and J are TRBV5-4 and TRBJ2-7; 7 bases match TRBD1. This CDR3 spans 14 amino acids. In germline, CDR1 is SGHNT, CDR2 YYREEE (reference sequence). Trimming cost V 4 bases and J 2 bases; bases outside gene matches: 6. The CDR3, as DNA: TGTGCCAGCAGCCTGGGACAGCGGACCTACGAGCAGTACTTC. As protein: CASSLGQRTYEQYF.

The chain links TRBV10-3 to TRBJ1-5; TRBD1 agrees at 9 bases. After removal of 2 bases from V and 7 bases from J, the junction contained 6 bases not matched to a gene. The germline gives CDR1 ENHRY, CDR2 SYGVKD. The CDR3 extends over 15 amino acids. CDR3 sequence (DNA): TGTGCCATCAGTGAGAGGGGACAGGGATCACAGCCCCAGCATTTT. Encoded protein: CAISERGQGSQPQHF.

Turning to this clonotype: The junction shows a germline mismatch at one end, possibly a read error. This sequence joins TRBV7-9 and TRBJ1-1; D is undetermined. The germline gives CDR1 SEHNR, CDR2 FQNEAQ (reference sequence). The CDR3 extends over 16 amino acids. CDR3 sequence (DNA): TGTGCCAGCAGCTTAGGATCAGGCAATCAGAACACTGAAACTTTCTTT. Its translation: CASSLGSGNQNTETFF.

This clonotype was detected a few times. This chain joins TRBV5-1 and TRBJ2-7, with D unclear. Germline lookup yields CDR1 SGHRS and CDR2 YFSETQ. This CDR3 has 14 residues. Trimming cost V 1 base and J 3 bases, with 11 bases left between them. In DNA, the CDR3 is TGCGCCAGCAGCTTGTCCGTGTCCGGCTACGAGCAGTACTTC. Its protein is CASSLSVSGYEQYF.

This clonotype was picked up many times. The chain has TRBV29-1 and TRBJ1-2; no clear D gene. Deletions cut 3 bases from V and 2 bases from J, with 4 bases between. Germline V gene data show CDR1 as SQVTM and CDR2 as ANQGSEA. This CDR3 region has 11 residues. The CDR3 DNA reads as TGCAGCGTTGACTCCAACTATGGCTACACCTTC. Translating gives CSVDSNYGYTF. Drawing the rest from reference TRBV29-1 and TRBJ1-2, the complete variable domain is SAVISQKPSRDICQRGTSLTIQCQVDSQVTMMFWYRQQPGQSLTLIATANQGSEATYESGFVIDKFPISRPNLTFSTLTVSNMSPEDSSIYLCSVDSNYGYTFGSGTRLTVV.